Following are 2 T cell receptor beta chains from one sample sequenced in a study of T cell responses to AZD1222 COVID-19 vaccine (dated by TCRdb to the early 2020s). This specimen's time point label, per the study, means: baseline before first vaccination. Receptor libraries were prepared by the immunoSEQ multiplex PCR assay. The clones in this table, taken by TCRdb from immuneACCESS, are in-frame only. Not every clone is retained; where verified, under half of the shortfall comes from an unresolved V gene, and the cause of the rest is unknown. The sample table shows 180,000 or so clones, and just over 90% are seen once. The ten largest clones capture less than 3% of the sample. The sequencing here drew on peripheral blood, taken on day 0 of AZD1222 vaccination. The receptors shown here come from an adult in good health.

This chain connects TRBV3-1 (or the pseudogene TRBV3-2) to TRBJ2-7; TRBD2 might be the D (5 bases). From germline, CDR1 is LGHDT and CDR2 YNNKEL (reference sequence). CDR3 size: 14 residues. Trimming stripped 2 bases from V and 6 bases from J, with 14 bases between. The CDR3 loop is CASSQTRATGEQYF. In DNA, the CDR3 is TGTGCCAGCAGCCAAACTAGGGCAACCGGCGAGCAGTACTTC.

The CDR3 DNA follows: TGTGCCAGCAGCTTTTCGTCAGGGTACCGAACCCCAAACACTGAAGCTTTCTTT. It translates to CASSFSSGYRTPNTEAFF. The J gene is TRBJ1-1, the V gene TRBV7-9; D is perhaps TRBD1 (5 bases). This CDR3 comprises 18 residues. With 3 bases removed from V and 2 bases from J, the gap between germline ends came to 22 bases. The V gene's germline CDR1 is SEHNR and CDR2 FQNEAQ (reference sequence).